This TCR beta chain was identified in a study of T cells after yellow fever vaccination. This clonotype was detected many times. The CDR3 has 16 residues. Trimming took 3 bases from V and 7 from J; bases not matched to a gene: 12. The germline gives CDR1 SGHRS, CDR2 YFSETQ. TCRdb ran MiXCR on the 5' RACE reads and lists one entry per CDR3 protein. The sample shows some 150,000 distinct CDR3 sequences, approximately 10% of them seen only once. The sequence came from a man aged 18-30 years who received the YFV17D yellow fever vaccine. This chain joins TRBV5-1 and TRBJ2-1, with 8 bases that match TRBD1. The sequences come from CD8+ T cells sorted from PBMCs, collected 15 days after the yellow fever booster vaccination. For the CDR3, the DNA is TGCGCCAGCAGCTGGGACAGGACCCTCGTTTGGAATGAGCAGTTCTTC. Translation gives CASSWDRTLVWNEQFF. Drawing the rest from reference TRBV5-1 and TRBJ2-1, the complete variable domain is KAGVTQTPRYLIKTRGQQVTLSCSPISGHRSVSWYQQTPGQGLQFLFEYFSETQRNKGNFPGRFSGRQFSNSRSEMNVSTLELGDSALYLCASSWDRTLVWNEQFFGPGTRLTVL.